These T cell receptor beta chains were read from a single sample in a study of T-cell reconstitution after alpha-beta-depleted transplantation in children. MiXCR, run by TCRdb on the PCR reads, gives a single entry per CDR3 protein. The sample carries hundreds of thousands of distinct CDR3 sequences, 10% recorded once. The source was PBMCs from the stem cell graft donor, collected from the stem cell graft. The receptors shown here come from a human donor who donated a stem cell graft to a child with acute myeloid leukemia. CDR3s include the opening cysteine and the closing phenylalanine or tryptophan. A D gene is named only where the DNA matches it firmly. Some rows mark clone size as missing; the rest say once, few, many or name a class of expanded clone.

>many|TRBV29-1|NA|TRBJ1-1
TGCAGCGCCCACACCCGGACAGTGAACACTGAAGCTTTCTTT
CSAHTRTVNTEAFF
>NA|TRBV7-2|NA|TRBJ2-7
TGTGCCAGCAGCCCCCGAGGGCTATCGAGCGCCTACGAGCAGTACTTC
CASSPRGLSSAYEQYF
>few|TRBV30|NA|TRBJ1-6
TGTGCCTGGAGTTCCCTCAGAAATTCACCCCTCCACTTT
CAWSSLRNSPLHF
>few|TRBV12-3/TRBV12-4|NA|TRBJ2-7
TGTGCCAGCAGCCCCTTTAAGGGGCCGGGGCCCGAGCAGTACTTC
CASSPFKGPGPEQYF
>few|TRBV28|TRBD2|TRBJ2-1
TGTGCCAGCTCCAGCCTTAGCGGGGACTCCTACAATGAGCAGTTCTTC
CASSSLSGDSYNEQFF
>many|TRBV5-1|NA|TRBJ1-1
TGCGCCAGCAGCTTGAGGGCTGACACTGAAGCTTTCTTT
CASSLRADTEAFF
>few|TRBV6-1|NA|TRBJ1-5
TGTGCCAGCAGTGAATCAGGGGGCAATCAGCCCCAGCATTTT
CASSESGGNQPQHF
>NA|TRBV18|TRBD2|TRBJ2-5
TGTGCCAGCTCACGAGACACTAGCGGGAGGACTGAGACCCAGTACTTC
CASSRDTSGRTETQYF
>NA|TRBV5-6|TRBD1|TRBJ2-4
TGTGCCAGCAGCCCCCCCGGGACAGGGAGGACCAAAAACATTCAGTACTTC
CASSPPGTGRTKNIQYF
>many|TRBV13|TRBD2|TRBJ2-3
TGTGCCAGCAGCTTATACAGGCGGGAGGGATCGAGAAGCACAGATACGCAGTATTTT
CASSLYRREGSRSTDTQYF
>few|TRBV20-1|NA|TRBJ2-1
TGCAGTGCTATTCTAGGGGGGGGGCAGAATGAGCAGTTCTTC
CSAILGGGQNEQFF
>few|TRBV7-2|TRBD1|TRBJ2-7
TGTGCCAGCGGTTACAGGGGTAGGCCATACGAGCAGTACTTC
CASGYRGRPYEQYF
>NA|TRBV7-3|TRBD2|TRBJ2-7
TGTGCCAGCAGCCTAACGACCGGGACTAGCGGGGTCGAGCAGTACTTC
CASSLTTGTSGVEQYF
>few|TRBV5-1|TRBD2|TRBJ2-1
TGCGCCAGCAGCTTCCCCCCCGGGGCGGGAGGCCGGCATGAGCAGTTCTTC
CASSFPPGAGGRHEQFF
>NA|TRBV7-2|TRBD1|TRBJ1-2
TGTGCCAGCAGCTCCGACTCAGGACAGGGGGCGTGGGGCTACACCTTC
CASSSDSGQGAWGYTF
>few|TRBV6-5|TRBD2|TRBJ2-7
TGTGCCAGCAGTTACATAGCGGGAGGGTACGAGCAGTACTTC
CASSYIAGGYEQYF
>NA|TRBV18|TRBD1|TRBJ1-1
TGTGCCAGCTCCCATCAGGACAGGGGGAGAGTGAACACTGAAGCTTTCTTT
CASSHQDRGRVNTEAFF
>few|TRBV25-1|TRBD1|TRBJ1-5
TGTGCCAGCAGGGGGACAGGAAATGAGTATATCCAGCCCCAGCATTTT
CASRGTGNEYIQPQHF
>few|TRBV20-1|TRBD1|TRBJ1-5
TGCAGTGCAAAGGGACAGCTACTTAATCAGCCCCAGCATTTT
CSAKGQLLNQPQHF
>NA|TRBV29-1|NA|TRBJ2-7
TGCAGCGCCGGACAGAGCTCCTACGAGCAGTACTTC
CSAGQSSYEQYF
>few|TRBV6-2/TRBV6-3|TRBD2|TRBJ2-3
TGTGCCAGCAGTTACTTGGCGGGAGTGGGAGATACGCAGTATTTT
CASSYLAGVGDTQYF
>many|TRBV9|NA|TRBJ2-7
TGTGCCAGCAGCGTTGGTGGGACCACCTACGAGCAGTACTTC
CASSVGGTTYEQYF
>few|TRBV2|NA|TRBJ2-7
TGTGCCAGCAGTCGGGCTTACTACGAGCAGTACTTC
CASSRAYYEQYF
>few|TRBV12-3/TRBV12-4|NA|TRBJ1-1
TGTGCCAGCAGTTTCGGGTCCCAGCTGAACACTGAAGCTTTCTTT
CASSFGSQLNTEAFF
>NA|TRBV6-1|TRBD1|TRBJ1-5
TGTGCCAGCAGTGGCCGGGACAGGGCTGGGGGGGGGCCCCAGCATTTT
CASSGRDRAGGGPQHF
>few|TRBV12-3/TRBV12-4|NA|TRBJ1-3
TGTGCCAGTGATACCCGGGGGTCTTCTGGAAACACCATATATTTT
CASDTRGSSGNTIYF
>few|TRBV27|NA|TRBJ2-7
TGTGCCAGCAGTTCAAAACAGTTTTCCTACGAGCAGTACTTC
CASSSKQFSYEQYF
>many|TRBV6-2/TRBV6-3|TRBD2|TRBJ2-7
TGTGCCAGCAGTTACGCTAGCGGGAGCTACGAGCAGTACTTC
CASSYASGSYEQYF
>many|TRBV6-5|NA|TRBJ1-5
TGTGCCAGCAGTTACAGGGAGGGGTCTGGGCCCCAGCATTTT
CASSYREGSGPQHF
>many|TRBV12-3/TRBV12-4|NA|TRBJ1-2
TGTGCCAGCAGCCCAACTCCTTATGGCTACACCTTC
CASSPTPYGYTF